The next 9 T cell receptor beta chains were all read from a single sample in a study of blood T cell repertoires in COVID-19 (dated by TCRdb to the early 2020s). Library method: the immunoSEQ multiplex PCR assay. TCRdb's version of the immuneACCESS table is confined to in-frame rearrangements and falls short of the full clone set. An unresolved V gene accounts for under half of the shortfall where checked; the remainder is of unknown origin. Across this sample there are approximately 300,000 clones, with over 85% seen only once. The top ten constitute 1.5% to 2% of the sample. The source material was peripheral blood. Receptors originate from a woman in her 30s with COVID-19, enrolled during active disease.

The chain uses TRBV6-2 or TRBV6-3 and TRBJ2-3; 10 nucleotides agree with TRBD2. The CDR3 sequence is 15 residues long. Germline assignment: CDR1 MNHEY and CDR2 SVGEGT. V was clipped by 5 bases and J by 6 bases; unmatched bases: 8. The CDR3 is CASSPRGSGGDTQYF. The CDR3 coding sequence is TGTGCCAGCAGTCCCCGGGGTAGCGGGGGGGATACGCAGTATTTT.

The chain has TRBV10-3 and TRBJ1-5; TRBD1 agrees at 8 bases. The V gene end was trimmed by 5 bases and the J gene end by 6 bases; junction bases not matched to a gene: 6. CDR1 and CDR2 (germline): ENHRY, SYGVKD. CDR3 length: 14 amino acids. CDR3 sequence reads: CAISPAGGSQPQHF. CDR3 DNA: TGTGCCATCAGTCCAGCAGGGGGCAGTCAGCCCCAGCATTTT.

The rearrangement joins TRBV6-5 to TRBJ1-1; no clear D. The CDR3 runs 14 residues. Germline V CDR1 and CDR2: MNHEY, SVGAGI. The V end lost 2 bases, the J end lost 4 bases, and 11 bases lay between the germline ends. The CDR3 DNA sequence: TGTGCCAGCAGTTACCTGGGCAGAACCACTGAAGCTTTCTTT. This translates into CASSYLGRTTEAFF.

The chain carries TRBV5-1 and TRBJ1-1, with D possibly TRBD1 on 5 matching bases. Germline CDR1 SGHRS, CDR2 YFSETQ. This CDR3 has 14 amino acids. The germline V and J ends were trimmed by 1 base and 3 bases, with 10 bases remaining between them. The CDR3 nucleotides read TGCGCCAGCAGCTTGCACAGGATGGACACTGAAGCTTTCTTT. It encodes CASSLHRMDTEAFF.

The chain recombines TRBV5-5 with TRBJ1-4; no reliable D call. CDR3 length: 15 residues. The V and J ends lost 1 base and 7 bases respectively, with 14 bases between them. The germline CDR1 and CDR2 sequences are SGHKS and YYEKEE (reference sequence). The CDR3 sequence is CASSLSWGAGEKLFF. Here the CDR3 DNA reads TGTGCCAGCAGCTTGTCCTGGGGAGCTGGTGAAAAACTGTTTTTT. The full variable domain, completed using reference TRBV5-5 and TRBJ1-4, is DAGVTQSPTHLIKTRGQQVTLRCSPISGHKSVSWYQQVLGQGPQFIFQYYEKEERGRGNFPDRFSARQFPNYSSELNVNALLLGDSALYLCASSLSWGAGEKLFFGSGTQLSVL.

CDR3: CASSLSAGDYEQYV. The CDR3 region has the DNA TGTGCCAGCAGTTTATCAGCAGGGGACTACGAGCAGTACGTC. This chain connects TRBV28 to TRBJ2-7; maybe TRBD1 (6 bases). Germline V gene data show CDR1 as MDHEN and CDR2 as SYDVKM. This CDR3 has 14 residues. Between the trimmed V and J ends, which lost 1 base and 3 bases, there was a span of 10 bases.

This chain connects TRBV11-3 to TRBJ1-2; D is possibly TRBD1 (5 bases). CDR3 size: 14 residues. CDR1 SGHNT and CDR2 YENEEA come from the germline V gene. Trimming took off 2 bases at V and 6 bases at J, with 13 bases between the two ends. CDR3 DNA: TGTGCCAGCAGCTTACAACAGGAAAAGGATGGCTACACCTTC. Protein: CASSLQQEKDGYTF. Drawing the rest from reference TRBV11-3 and TRBJ1-2, the complete variable domain is EAGVVQSPRYKIIEKKQPVAFWCNPISGHNTLYWYLQNLGQGPELLIRYENEEAVDDSQLPKDRFSAERLKGVDSTLKIQPAELGDSAVYLCASSLQQEKDGYTFGSGTRLTVV.

The chain employs TRBV27 and TRBJ2-7, with D maybe TRBD2 (6 bases). The CDR3 covers 13 residues. Germline values: CDR1 MNHEY, CDR2 SMNVEV (reference sequence). Trimming removed 8 bases at V and 2 bases at J, with 13 bases between. CDR3 bases: TGTGCCAGCTCGGACGGGGGACCCTACGAGCAGTACTTC. Translation: CASSDGGPYEQYF.

V gene TRBV19 combines with J gene TRBJ1-1, with 7 positions matching TRBD1. This CDR3 comprises 16 residues. Germline V gene sequence: CDR1 LNHDA, CDR2 SQIVND (reference sequence). The junction had 12 bases not matched to a gene; V was cut back by 6 bases and J by 2 bases. The CDR3 loop is CASRQRVGTANTEAFF. The CDR3, as DNA: TGTGCCAGTAGGCAGAGGGTAGGGACAGCCAACACTGAAGCTTTCTTT.